This passage covers 4 T cell receptor beta chains from one sample sequenced in a study of blood T cells in healthy people across ages. Together with a sample-barcoded 5' primer, a J-beta primer mix was included in a second PCR lasting roughly 6 to 12 cycles. Using its own MiXCR run on the 5' RACE reads, TCRdb lists one record per CDR3 protein. The sample lists around 990,000 distinct CDR3 sequences, roughly two fifths occurring once. The source material was blood. These receptors were obtained from a young man in good health.

This chain uses TRBV12-3 or TRBV12-4 with TRBJ2-1; 7 bases are shared with TRBD1. This CDR3 comprises 14 residues. Unmatched junction bases numbered 8, after V lost 6 bases and J lost 6 bases. The CDR3 loop is CASSPGTALNEQFF. CDR3 in DNA: TGTGCCAGCAGCCCGGGGACAGCCCTCAATGAGCAGTTCTTC.

The CDR3 sequence: CASRGLSDAQYF. CDR3 DNA sequence: TGTGCCAGCAGGGGACTTTCAGACGCCCAGTACTTC. The chain carries TRBV27 and TRBJ2-5, with D maybe TRBD2 (6 bases). This CDR3 is 12 amino acids long. V lost 6 bases to trimming and J lost 9 bases, with 14 bases between them. Germline V gene data show CDR1 as MNHEY and CDR2 as SMNVEV (reference sequence).

In the case of this clonotype: A read error may explain this, as a much larger clone is one base away. The chain is built from TRBV25-1 and TRBJ2-5; TRBD1 matches at 9 bases. CDR3 length equals 14 residues. Germline CDR1 reads MGHDK; CDR2 reads SYGVNS. CDR3: CASKFGTGKETRYF. DNA for the CDR3: TGTGCCAGCAAGTTTGGGACAGGGAAAGAGACCCGGTACTTC.

The chain couples TRBV7-9 to TRBJ1-4; D unclear. Trimming took off 5 bases at V and 3 bases at J, with 13 bases between the two ends. This CDR3 spans 15 amino acids. Germline V gene data show CDR1 as SEHNR and CDR2 as FQNEAQ (reference sequence). CDR3 amino acids: CASSPPLAPNEKLFF. CDR3 DNA sequence: TGTGCCAGCAGCCCCCCCCTGGCGCCTAATGAAAAACTGTTTTTT.